This T cell receptor (beta chain) was sequenced during a study of cytomegalovirus exposure and HLA in healthy donors. On the study more broadly: The same platform was used for the 110 or so validation repertoires as for the 650 to 800 first-cohort repertoires, as reported in a later analysis.

The CDR3 is 13 amino acids. V lost 9 bases and J lost 0, with 12 bases in between. Germline lookup yields CDR1 LNHDA and CDR2 SQIVND (reference sequence). Libraries were prepared by immunoSEQ multiplex PCR; TCRdb keeps only in-frame clonotypes and omits some of them. The data contain 170,000 or so clones, 84% of them seen just once; the ten biggest clones take up approximately 2.9%. From the 120-subject validation cohort, which was separate from the approximately 670-subject first cohort, the donors were drawn. The origin of this receptor is a woman under 30 in good health and CMV-seropositive. The chain is built from TRBV19 and TRBJ2-7; D gene uncertain. The sample was PBMCs. The DNA of the CDR3 is TGTGCCAGCTCGAACACCGACTCCTACGAGCAGTACTTC. It encodes CASSNTDSYEQYF.